The rows below give T cell receptor beta chains drawn from one sample of a study of T cells after yellow fever vaccination. TCRdb reanalysed the 5' RACE reads using MiXCR and keeps one entry per CDR3 protein. The data hold under 550,000 distinct CDR3 sequences, with 21% observed a single time. Sequences were derived from PBMCs, sampled roughly 23 days after the first yellow fever vaccination. Receptor source: a man aged 18 to 30 who received the YFV17D yellow fever vaccine. CDR3s include the opening cysteine and the closing phenylalanine or tryptophan. Fields, in order: clone size, J gene, D gene, V gene, CDR3 DNA, CDR3 protein. The D gene is left open where the match is weak. Some rows have no size entry. The others give once, few or many, or a class for an expanded clone.

-,TRBJ1-2,-,TRBV7-2,TGTGCCAGCAGCTTGGGCAGGGTGGATGGCTACACCTTC,CASSLGRVDGYTF
-,TRBJ2-5,-,TRBV20-1,TGCAGTGCTAGACTTTCGAGGACCCAGTACTTC,CSARLSRTQYF
-,TRBJ2-3,-,TRBV6-6,TGTGCCAGCAGTTACTCCCCTAGCTATACGCAGTATTTT,CASSYSPSYTQYF
-,TRBJ2-3,TRBD2,TRBV4-2,TGTGCCAGCAGCCAAGGTGGGGCTAGCGGGGGCACAGATACGCAGTATTTT,CASSQGGASGGTDTQYF
few,TRBJ2-2,TRBD1,TRBV29-1,TGCAGCGGGACCGGGACAGTTGCCACCGGGGAGCTGTTTTTT,CSGTGTVATGELFF
-,TRBJ1-2,TRBD1,TRBV5-6,TGTGCCAGCAGCAGGGACAGGGGTGACTATGGCTACACCTTC,CASSRDRGDYGYTF
many,TRBJ2-1,TRBD2,TRBV5-1,TGCGCCAGCAGCTCGGGACTAGCGGACTCCTACAATGAGCAGTTCTTC,CASSSGLADSYNEQFF
-,TRBJ1-5,-,TRBV27,TGTGCCAGCACCCCCACAGGGATCGGTAGCAATCAGCCCCAGCATTTT,CASTPTGIGSNQPQHF
many,TRBJ2-3,TRBD2,TRBV5-5,TGTGCCAGCAGCCATCCAGCGGGGGACGATACGCAGTATTTT,CASSHPAGDDTQYF
few,TRBJ2-1,-,TRBV10-3,TGTGCCATCAGTGAGCCCAAGAGCTCCTACAATGAGCAGTTCTTC,CAISEPKSSYNEQFF
few,TRBJ2-1,TRBD2,TRBV20-1,TGCAGCGCCATAAGGGCTAGCGGGGGGAATGAGCAGTTCTTC,CSAIRASGGNEQFF
few,TRBJ1-4,-,TRBV12-5,TGTGCTGGGGGGGGCAGGGGACACGAGAATGAAAAACTGTTTTTT,CAGGGRGHENEKLFF
few,TRBJ2-7,TRBD1,TRBV7-2,TGTGCCAGCAGCTCGGATCCGGACAGGGGGATAAACGAGCAGTACTTC,CASSSDPDRGINEQYF
-,TRBJ1-1,-,TRBV20-1,TGCAGTGCTAGTTCCAACAGGGCTCGGACTGAAGCTTTCTTT,CSASSNRARTEAFF
few,TRBJ2-2,TRBD2,TRBV12-3/TRBV12-4,TGTGCCAGCAGTTTTCCTAGCGGCGGGACCGGGGAGCTGTTTTTT,CASSFPSGGTGELFF
many,TRBJ2-1,-,TRBV5-1,TGCGCCAGCAGCTTCGATCAGTCTTCCTACAATGAGCAGTTCTTC,CASSFDQSSYNEQFF
few,TRBJ2-5,TRBD2,TRBV7-6,TGTGCCAGCAGCCGAACTAGCGTCGGCCAGTACTTC,CASSRTSVGQYF
few,TRBJ1-5,-,TRBV24-1,TGTGCCATCCCCTCTGCGGACGGTAGCAATCAGCCCCAGCATTTT,CAIPSADGSNQPQHF
few,TRBJ1-1,-,TRBV20-1,TGCAGTGCTAGAGAATTTGGACGGCTCGAGGCTGAAGCTTTCTTT,CSAREFGRLEAEAFF
-,TRBJ2-7,-,TRBV20-1,TGCAGTGCTAGAGGGCCCCGGCTCTCCTACGAGCAGTACTTC,CSARGPRLSYEQYF
few,TRBJ2-5,-,TRBV7-8,TGTGCCAGCAGCCCCGACGGAAGACAAGAGACCCAGTACTTC,CASSPDGRQETQYF
-,TRBJ2-2,-,TRBV21-1,TGTGCCCGCTTACCCCCACTGGGTATAATAGAAAACACCGGGGAGCTGTTTTTT,CARLPPLGIIENTGELFF
-,TRBJ2-1,TRBD1,TRBV2,TGTGCCAGCAGGCGGACCGGGACAGTGCCCGTGGGGCAGTTCTTC,CASRRTGTVPVGQFF
many,TRBJ2-7,-,TRBV5-1,TGCGCCAGCAGCTTGTACAGGTTCTCCTACGAGCAGTACTTC,CASSLYRFSYEQYF
-,TRBJ2-5,-,TRBV27,TGTGCCAGCAGATCTGGGGTCCAAGAGACCCAGTACTTC,CASRSGVQETQYF
-,TRBJ2-5,-,TRBV6-5,TGTGCCAGCAGTTACTCCGCTATGGGAGTGGAGACCCAGTACTTC,CASSYSAMGVETQYF
few,TRBJ2-7,-,TRBV7-3,TGTGCCAGCAGCTTAATACCAACCTCGTCCTACGAGCAGTACTTC,CASSLIPTSSYEQYF
few,TRBJ1-1,-,TRBV20-1,TGCAGTGCTAGAGAGGGGTGGGAATGGAACACTGAAGCTTTCTTT,CSAREGWEWNTEAFF
-,TRBJ1-4,-,TRBV27,TGTGCCAGCATTGGGGAAAAACTGTTTTTT,CASIGEKLFF
few,TRBJ2-3,-,TRBV28,TGTGCCAGCAGTTTATCCGGGATAGATACGCAGTATTTT,CASSLSGIDTQYF
few,TRBJ2-6,-,TRBV6-5,TGTGCCAGCAGTTCTAAAAGATTCCAGCTTACGGCCAACGTCCTGACTTTC,CASSSKRFQLTANVLTF
few,TRBJ1-2,TRBD1,TRBV4-1,TGCGCCAGCAGCCCAGGGGGATCCGCCTATGGCTACACCTTC,CASSPGGSAYGYTF
-,TRBJ2-7,TRBD1,TRBV11-1,TGTGCCAGCAGCTTAAGGGGGCACGAGCAGTACTTC,CASSLRGHEQYF
-,TRBJ1-6,-,TRBV11-1,TGTGCCAGCAGCTTACTCTACAGAGATTCACCCCTCCACTTT,CASSLLYRDSPLHF
-,TRBJ1-2,-,TRBV6-1,TGTGCCAGCAGCTCCCTCAACGTGGGGGGCAGTGGCTACACCTTC,CASSSLNVGGSGYTF
-,TRBJ1-5,TRBD1,TRBV24-1,TGTGCCACCAGTGATCGACCGGGACAGAAAAATCAGCCCCAGCATTTT,CATSDRPGQKNQPQHF
-,TRBJ2-1,-,TRBV5-5,TGTGCCAGCAGCCGCTGGCCTTCAGCCGAGGTCTACAATGAGCAGTTCTTC,CASSRWPSAEVYNEQFF
few,TRBJ2-5,TRBD1,TRBV6-2/TRBV6-3,TGTGCCAGCAGTTACGAAGGGGGCAGGGAGACCCAGTACTTC,CASSYEGGRETQYF
few,TRBJ2-3,-,TRBV7-9,TGTGCCAGCAGCTTAGGTTTCGGTAGCACAGATACGCAGTATTTT,CASSLGFGSTDTQYF
-,TRBJ2-7,-,TRBV6-2/TRBV6-3,TGTGCCAGCAGTTACTCGAGTTCGTCTGGGGGTAGTCTCTACGAGCAGTACTTC,CASSYSSSSGGSLYEQYF
few,TRBJ1-4,TRBD1,TRBV5-1,TGCGCCAGCAAGGGGGCGGGTGAAAAACTGTTTTTT,CASKGAGEKLFF
few,TRBJ1-3,-,TRBV3-1,TGTGCCAGCAGTATACAGGATGGAAACACCATATATTTT,CASSIQDGNTIYF
-,TRBJ2-3,TRBD2,TRBV4-3,TGCGCCAGCAGCCAGGGCCCCGGGACTACCCAGCGCACAGATACGCAGTATTTT,CASSQGPGTTQRTDTQYF
-,TRBJ2-6,-,TRBV27,TGTGCCAGCACCACGGGACGAGCCAACGTCCTGACTTTC,CASTTGRANVLTF
-,TRBJ2-7,-,TRBV5-5,TGTGCCAGCAGCTCGGGGGGCCCGAGCCCCTACGAGCAGTACTTC,CASSSGGPSPYEQYF
-,TRBJ2-5,-,TRBV27,TGTGCCAGCTGGGGCAGAGACTTTTCGGAGACCCAGTACTTC,CASWGRDFSETQYF
few,TRBJ1-2,TRBD1,TRBV7-3,TGTGCCAGCAGCTTATCCGGGACAGGGTTAAAAAATGGCTACACCTTC,CASSLSGTGLKNGYTF